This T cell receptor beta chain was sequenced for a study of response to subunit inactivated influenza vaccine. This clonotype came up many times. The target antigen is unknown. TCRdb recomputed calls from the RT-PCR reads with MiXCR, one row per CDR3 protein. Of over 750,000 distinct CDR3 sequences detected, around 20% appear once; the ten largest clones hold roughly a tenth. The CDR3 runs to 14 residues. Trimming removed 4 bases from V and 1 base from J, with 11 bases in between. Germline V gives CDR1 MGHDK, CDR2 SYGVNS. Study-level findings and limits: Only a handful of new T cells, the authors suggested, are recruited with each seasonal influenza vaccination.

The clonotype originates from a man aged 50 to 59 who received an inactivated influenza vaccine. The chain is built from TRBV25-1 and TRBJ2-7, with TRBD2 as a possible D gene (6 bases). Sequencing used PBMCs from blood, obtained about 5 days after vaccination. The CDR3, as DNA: TGTGCCAGCAGTGGCGGGACGGCTTCCTACGAGCAGTACTTC. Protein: CASSGGTASYEQYF.